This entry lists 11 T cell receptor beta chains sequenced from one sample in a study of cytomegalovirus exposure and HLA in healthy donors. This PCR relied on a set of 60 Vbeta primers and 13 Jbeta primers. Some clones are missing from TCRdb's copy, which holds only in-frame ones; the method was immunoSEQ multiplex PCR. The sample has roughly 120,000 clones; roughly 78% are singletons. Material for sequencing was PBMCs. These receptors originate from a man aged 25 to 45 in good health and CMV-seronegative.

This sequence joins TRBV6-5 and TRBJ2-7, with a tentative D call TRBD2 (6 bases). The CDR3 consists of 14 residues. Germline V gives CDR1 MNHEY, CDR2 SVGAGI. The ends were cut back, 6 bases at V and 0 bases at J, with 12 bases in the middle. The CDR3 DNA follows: TGTGCCAGCAGGACCGGGACTTCCTCCTACGAGCAGTACTTC. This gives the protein CASRTGTSSYEQYF.

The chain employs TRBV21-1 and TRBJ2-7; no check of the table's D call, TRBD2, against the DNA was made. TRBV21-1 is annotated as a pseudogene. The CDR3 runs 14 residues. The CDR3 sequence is CASSNGVAVYEQYF. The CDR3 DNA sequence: TGTGCCAGCAGCAACGGGGTTGCCGTCTACGAGCAGTACTTC.

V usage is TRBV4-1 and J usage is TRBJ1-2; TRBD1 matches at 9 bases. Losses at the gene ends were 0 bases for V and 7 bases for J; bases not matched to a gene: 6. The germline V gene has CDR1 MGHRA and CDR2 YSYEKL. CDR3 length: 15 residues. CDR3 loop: CASSQDMGQGPGYTF. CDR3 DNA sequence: TGCGCCAGCAGCCAAGATATGGGACAGGGTCCTGGCTACACCTTC.

CDR3 sequence (DNA): TGTGCCAGTAGTAACAGCTTAGGCAACATTCAGTACTTC. It encodes CASSNSLGNIQYF. The chain recombines TRBV19 with TRBJ2-4, with D hard to call. Germline V gene lookup returns CDR1 LNHDA and CDR2 SQIVND (reference sequence). V gave up 4 bases and J gave up 7 bases, with 11 bases separating them. This CDR3 has 13 residues.

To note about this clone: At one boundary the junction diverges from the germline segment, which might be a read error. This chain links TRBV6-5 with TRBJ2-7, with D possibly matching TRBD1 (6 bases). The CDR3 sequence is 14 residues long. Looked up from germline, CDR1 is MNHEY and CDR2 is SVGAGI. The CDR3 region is CASSTGQRTYGQYF. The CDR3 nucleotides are TGTGCCAGCAGTACTGGACAGCGGACCTACGGGCAGTACTTC.

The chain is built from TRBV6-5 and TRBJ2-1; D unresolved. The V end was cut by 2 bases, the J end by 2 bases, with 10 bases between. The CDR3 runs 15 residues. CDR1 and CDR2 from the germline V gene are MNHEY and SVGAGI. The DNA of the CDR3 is TGTGCCAGCAGTTACGTTAGTCCAACCTACAATGAGCAGTTCTTC. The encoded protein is CASSYVSPTYNEQFF.

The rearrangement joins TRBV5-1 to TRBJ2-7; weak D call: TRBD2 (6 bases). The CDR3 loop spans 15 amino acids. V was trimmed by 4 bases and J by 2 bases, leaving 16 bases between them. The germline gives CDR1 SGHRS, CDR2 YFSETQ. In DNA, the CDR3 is TGCGCCAGCAGCGCCCGGAGGGGCGATGCCTACGAGCAGTACTTC. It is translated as CASSARRGDAYEQYF.

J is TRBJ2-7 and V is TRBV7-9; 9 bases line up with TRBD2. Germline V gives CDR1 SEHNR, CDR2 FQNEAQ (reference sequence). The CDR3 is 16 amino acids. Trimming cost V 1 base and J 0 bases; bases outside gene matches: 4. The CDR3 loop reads CASSLEVSGSSYEQYF. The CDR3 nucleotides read TGTGCCAGCAGCTTAGAGGTTAGCGGGAGCTCCTACGAGCAGTACTTC. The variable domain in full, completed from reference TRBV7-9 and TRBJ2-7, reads DTGVSQNPRHKITKRGQNVTFRCDPISEHNRLYWYRQTLGQGPEFLTYFQNEAQLEKSRLLSDRFSAERPKGSFSTLEIQRTEQGDSAMYLCASSLEVSGSSYEQYFGPGTRLTVT.

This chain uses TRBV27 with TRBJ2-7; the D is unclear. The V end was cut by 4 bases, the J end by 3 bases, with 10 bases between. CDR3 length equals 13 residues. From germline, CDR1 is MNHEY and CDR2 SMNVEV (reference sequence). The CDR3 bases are TGTGCCAGCAGTTACCGGGTAGACTACGAGCAGTACTTC. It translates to CASSYRVDYEQYF.

The CDR3 nucleotides are TGTGCCAGCAGTCCCCCTGGGGAGCGGGAGCTGTTTTTT. It is translated as CASSPPGERELFF. V and J are TRBV25-1 and TRBJ2-2, with D possibly TRBD2 on 5 matching bases. Germline CDR1 reads MGHDK; CDR2 reads SYGVNS. CDR3 length: 13 residues. Between the trimmed V and J ends, which lost 5 bases and 9 bases, there was a span of 13 bases.

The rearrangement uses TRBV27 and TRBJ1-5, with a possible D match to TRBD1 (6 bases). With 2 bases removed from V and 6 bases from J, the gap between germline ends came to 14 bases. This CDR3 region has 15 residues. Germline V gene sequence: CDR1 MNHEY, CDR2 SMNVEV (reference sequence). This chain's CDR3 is CASSLEGGGSQPQHF. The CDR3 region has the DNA TGTGCCAGCAGTTTAGAAGGGGGTGGGAGTCAGCCCCAGCATTTT.